A single sample gave rise to the 21 T cell receptor beta chains below, sequenced in a study of CD8 T cells in Susac syndrome. RNA was extracted with the RNeasy kit, and a quantity of roughly 0.45 to 1 ug was reverse transcribed using random hexamers. TCRdb reprocessed the immunoSEQ multiplex PCR reads via MiXCR and lists one record per CDR3 protein. The sample carries about 200,000 distinct CDR3 sequences, more than 85% recorded once. The sample comprised CD8+ T cells from PBMCs. Receptors originate from a human donor with multiple sclerosis.

The chain carries TRBV5-1 and TRBJ1-2; D perhaps matches TRBD1 (5 bases). V shed 0 bases and J shed 5 bases, with 17 bases lying between them. Per germline, CDR1 SGHRS and CDR2 YFSETQ. The CDR3 covers 16 residues. The CDR3 loop reads CASSLGLGRDEYGYTF. CDR3 nucleotides: TGCGCCAGCAGCTTGGGCCTCGGCAGGGACGAGTATGGCTACACCTTC.

V and J are TRBV2 and TRBJ1-5, with TRBD1 identical over 10 bases. CDR1 SNHLY and CDR2 FYNNEI come from the germline V gene. The V gene end was trimmed by 1 base and the J gene end by 3 bases; junction bases not matched to a gene: 3. The CDR3 has 16 amino acids. CDR3 loop: CASSEEGQGYNQPQHF. Written as DNA, the CDR3 is TGTGCCAGCAGTGAAGAGGGACAGGGGTACAATCAGCCCCAGCATTTT.

The V and J genes are TRBV12-3 or TRBV12-4 and TRBJ1-5, with a tentative D call TRBD1 (5 bases). The V and J ends lost 6 bases and 8 bases respectively, with 17 bases between them. The CDR3 spans 14 residues. The CDR3 nucleotides are TGTGCCAGCAGGCTTGGGGGGTGGTCGGAGCCCCAGCATTTT. This encodes CASRLGGWSEPQHF.

The rearrangement uses TRBV7-3 and TRBJ1-2; TRBD1 might be the D (5 bases). The germline V and J ends were trimmed by 5 bases and 5 bases, with 18 bases remaining between them. Germline V gene data show CDR1 as SGHTA and CDR2 as FQGTGA. The CDR3 runs to 15 residues. The CDR3, as DNA: TGTGCCAGCAGCCCGGTCCCAGGGAAAGGGTATGGCTACACCTTC. Residues: CASSPVPGKGYGYTF.

This chain joins TRBV15 and TRBJ1-2, with 7 bases fitting TRBD1. This CDR3 has 13 residues. Losses at the gene ends were 5 bases for V and 9 bases for J; bases not matched to a gene: 9. Germline assignment: CDR1 LNHNV and CDR2 YYDKDF (reference sequence). The chain's CDR3 is CATSGYRGGRYTF. CDR3 nucleotides: TGTGCCACCAGCGGGTACAGGGGAGGACGCTACACCTTC.

V usage is TRBV2 and J usage is TRBJ2-2, with TRBD1 as a possible D gene (8 bases). In germline, CDR1 is SNHLY, CDR2 FYNNEI. The CDR3 has 16 residues. V shed 11 bases and J shed 3 bases, with 22 bases lying between them. The CDR3 region is CAFEPLQGGDTGELFF. The CDR3 DNA reads TGTGCCTTCGAACCCTTACAGGGGGGGGACACCGGGGAGCTGTTTTTT. Filled out from reference TRBV2 and TRBJ2-2, the complete variable domain reads EPEVTQTPSHQVTQMGQEVILRCVPISNHLYFYWYRQILGQKVEFLVSFYNNEISEKSEIFDDQFSVERPDGSNFTLKIRSTKLEDSAMYFCAFEPLQGGDTGELFFGEGSRLTVL.

This clonotype has more than one count but fewer than ten. This chain joins TRBV9 and TRBJ2-3; D gene uncertain. CDR1 is SGDLS, CDR2 YYNGEE, per germline. Between the trimmed V and J ends, which lost 3 bases and 3 bases, there was a span of 8 bases. This CDR3 spans 13 amino acids. CDR3 amino acids: CASSAGDTDTQYF. CDR3 coding DNA: TGTGCCAGCAGCGCCGGTGATACAGATACGCAGTATTTT.

The chain links TRBV10-2 to TRBJ1-5; D is ambiguous. Germline CDR1 reads WSHSY; CDR2 reads SAAADI. This CDR3 contains 13 residues. V lost 3 bases and J 7 bases, leaving 10 bases between the germline ends. In DNA, the CDR3 is TGCGCCAGCAGTGAAGGGATGGGCCAGCCCCAGCATTTT. This codes for CASSEGMGQPQHF.

This chain connects TRBV6-1 to TRBJ2-7; D perhaps matches TRBD1 (5 bases). The CDR3 spans 13 residues. Trimming stripped 7 bases from V and 3 bases from J, with 13 bases between. CDR1 and CDR2 from the germline V gene are MNHNS and SASEGT. Written as DNA, the CDR3 is TGTGCCAGCAAGAGTCAGGGTAACTACGAGCAGTACTTC. It encodes CASKSQGNYEQYF.

This sequence joins TRBV18 and TRBJ2-3, with D maybe TRBD2 (6 bases). V was pared by 1 base and J by 2 bases, with 10 bases between. The CDR3 has 15 residues. Germline-derived CDR1 and CDR2 are KGHSH and LQKENI. The CDR3, as DNA: TGTGCCAGCTCACCACGGGGGGTATACACAGATACGCAGTATTTT. It specifies CASSPRGVYTDTQYF.

The chain uses TRBV7-9 and TRBJ2-3; TRBD2 might be the D (6 bases). The CDR3 runs to 15 residues. Trimming shortened V by 5 bases and J by 6 bases, and 18 bases separated the two germline ends. Germline-derived CDR1 and CDR2 are SEHNR and FQNEAQ (reference sequence). For the CDR3, the DNA is TGTGCCAGCAGCCCTCGGACTACCCCTGGGGATACGCAGTATTTT. Translated, it gives CASSPRTTPGDTQYF.

The chain uses TRBV6-5 and TRBJ2-5; either TRBD1 or TRBD2 may fit D (5 bases each). V was cut by 1 base and J by 2 bases, with 11 bases left in between. CDR3 length: 15 residues. Germline values: CDR1 MNHEY, CDR2 SVGAGI. The CDR3 reads CASSYLQAGQETQYF. In nucleotides, the CDR3 is TGTGCCAGCAGTTACTTACAGGCGGGTCAAGAGACCCAGTACTTC.

The chain is built from TRBV6-4 and TRBJ2-3; 8 bases align to TRBD2. Trimming cost V 0 bases and J 4 bases; bases outside gene matches: 6. Per germline, CDR1 MRHNA and CDR2 SNTAGT. The CDR3 consists of 16 residues. CDR3 region: CASSDSGGAGADTQYF. DNA of the CDR3: TGTGCCAGCAGTGACTCCGGGGGGGCCGGGGCAGATACGCAGTATTTT.

The CDR3 DNA reads TGTGCCAGCAGCTTAATAACAGGGGGCGGAGGAGCCTACGAGCAGTACTTC. Translated: CASSLITGGGGAYEQYF. The chain combines TRBV7-8 with TRBJ2-7; 9 bases fit TRBD1. The CDR3 has 17 amino acids. The germline V gene encodes CDR1 SGHVS and CDR2 FQNEAQ. Unmatched junction bases numbered 10, after V lost 2 bases and J lost 2 bases.

The V gene is TRBV20-1, the J gene TRBJ2-2, with a possible D match to TRBD1 (6 bases). Germline CDR1 is DFQATT and CDR2 is SNEGSKA (reference sequence). The CDR3 has 14 residues. The ends were cut back, 5 bases at V and 3 bases at J, with 13 bases in the middle. The CDR3 sequence is CSASHTGYTGELFF. The CDR3 DNA sequence: TGCAGTGCTTCTCATACAGGGTACACCGGGGAGCTGTTTTTT.

CDR3 sequence: CASGVQGDTEAFF. The DNA for the CDR3 is TGTGCCAGCGGAGTACAGGGGGACACTGAAGCTTTCTTT. The V gene is TRBV12-3 or TRBV12-4, the J gene TRBJ1-1; 8 bases agree with TRBD1. This CDR3 has 13 amino acids. V dropped 8 bases and J dropped 3; count of bases not matched to a gene: 5.

The J gene is TRBJ2-1, the V gene TRBV27, with 8 bases that match TRBD2. The V gene's germline CDR1 is MNHEY and CDR2 SMNVEV (reference sequence). The V segment lost 5 bases and the J segment 7 bases; nucleotides outside the gene matches: 4. The CDR3 extends over 13 amino acids. This CDR3 reads CASSPAGVNEQFF. DNA of the CDR3: TGTGCCAGCAGTCCAGCGGGAGTTAATGAGCAGTTCTTC.

The V call is TRBV5-4, the J call TRBJ2-3, with TRBD2 matching 11 bases. V trimming: 5 bases; J trimming: 6 bases; junction bases outside the gene matches: 8. The CDR3 extends over 15 amino acids. Germline-derived CDR1 and CDR2 are SGHNT and YYREEE (reference sequence). The CDR3 DNA sequence: TGTGCCAGCAGTTTTAGCGGGGGGGCCCCTGATACGCAGTATTTT. Translation gives CASSFSGGAPDTQYF.

The rearrangement links TRBV2 to TRBJ1-2; TRBD1 aligns across 7 bases. The CDR3 has 15 amino acids. V lost 4 bases, J lost 4 bases, and 9 bases stayed unmatched. The germline V gene has CDR1 SNHLY and CDR2 FYNNEI. CDR3 bases: TGTGCCAGCAGTGGCAGCGGACAGGCCCGCTATGGCTACACCTTC. Translation: CASSGSGQARYGYTF. The full variable domain, its missing parts supplied by reference TRBV2 and TRBJ1-2, is EPEVTQTPSHQVTQMGQEVILRCVPISNHLYFYWYRQILGQKVEFLVSFYNNEISEKSEIFDDQFSVERPDGSNFTLKIRSTKLEDSAMYFCASSGSGQARYGYTFGSGTRLTVV.

The rearrangement joins TRBV30 to TRBJ2-3, with a weak D call TRBD2 (5 bases). V lost 4 bases to trimming and J lost 0 bases, with 17 bases between them. The CDR3 length is 16 residues. In germline, CDR1 is GTSNPN, CDR2 SVGIG (reference sequence). As DNA, the CDR3 is TGTGCCTGGACCGGACCGACGGGATCTAGCACAGATACGCAGTATTTT. This codes for CAWTGPTGSSTDTQYF. The whole variable domain, filled in from reference TRBV30 and TRBJ2-3, reads SQTIHQWPATLVQPVGSPLSLECTVEGTSNPNLYWYRQAAGRGLQLLFYSVGIGQISSEVPQNLSASRPQDRQFILSSKKLLLSDSGFYLCAWTGPTGSSTDTQYFGPGTRLTVL.

This clonotype was seen only once. The J gene is TRBJ2-2, the V gene TRBV11-2; no clear D. CDR1 is SGHAT, CDR2 FQNNGV, per germline. Trimming cost V 5 bases and J 3 bases, with 13 bases left between them. CDR3 length: 15 amino acids. The CDR3 bases are TGTGCCAGCAGCCCTACCGGCCCCGACACCGGGGAGCTGTTTTTT. Translation gives CASSPTGPDTGELFF.